The following is a T cell receptor (beta chain) sequence with its context. Its antigen is not identified. V lost 3 bases and J lost 4, with 13 bases in between. The length of the CDR3 is 14 residues. Germline V gene data show CDR1 as SGHNT and CDR2 as YYREEE (reference sequence). This sample was included in a study of T cell responses to AZD1222 COVID-19 vaccine. Findings and caveats of the study: Without day 14 samples, only post-peak T cell repertoires were studied. Variant regions that are unmutated are reportedly the target of nearly half of spike-specific TCRs. Spike-wide vaccine-associated CD4 TCRs dominated at 160-218 and 743-854. Clonal diversity may have been underestimated, and the donors were mostly white British, with more females than males.

Sequencing used immunoSEQ multiplex PCR; TCRdb keeps in-frame clones, though not all of them. The sample contains 100,000 to 130,000 clones, approximately 90% of which appear only once. The sequence was collected from an adult who received the AZD1222 COVID-19 vaccine. Sequenced here: peripheral blood, sampled 28 days after the second AZD1222 dose. This chain links TRBV5-4 with TRBJ1-1; tentative D call: TRBD1 (5 bases). The CDR3 DNA is TGTGCCAGCAGCTCCCGGGGGGGAGGCACTGAAGCTTTCTTT. Protein: CASSSRGGGTEAFF.